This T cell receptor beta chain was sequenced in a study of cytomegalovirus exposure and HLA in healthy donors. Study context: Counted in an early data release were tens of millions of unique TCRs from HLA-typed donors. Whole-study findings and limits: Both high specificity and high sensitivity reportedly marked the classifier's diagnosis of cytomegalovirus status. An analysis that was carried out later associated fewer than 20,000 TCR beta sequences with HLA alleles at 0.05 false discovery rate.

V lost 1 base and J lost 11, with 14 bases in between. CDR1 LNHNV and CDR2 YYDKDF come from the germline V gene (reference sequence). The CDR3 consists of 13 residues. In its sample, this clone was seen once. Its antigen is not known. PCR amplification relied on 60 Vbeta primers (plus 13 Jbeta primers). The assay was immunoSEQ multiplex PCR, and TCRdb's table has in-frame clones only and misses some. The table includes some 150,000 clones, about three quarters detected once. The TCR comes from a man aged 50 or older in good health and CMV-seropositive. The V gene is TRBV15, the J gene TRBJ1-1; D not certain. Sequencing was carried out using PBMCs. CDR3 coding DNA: TGTGCCACCAGCAGAGGTACGAATTGGGAGGCTTTCTTT. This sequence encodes CATSRGTNWEAFF. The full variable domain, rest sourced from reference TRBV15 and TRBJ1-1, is DAMVIQNPRYQVTQFGKPVTLSCSQTLNHNVMYWYQQKSSQAPKLLFHYYDKDFNNEADTPDNFQSRRPNTSFCFLDIRSPGLGDTAMYLCATSRGTNWEAFFGQGTRLTVV.